Below, one T cell receptor (beta chain) is given with its context. Other DNA sequences of this sample code for an identical CDR3. The data derive from a study of cytomegalovirus exposure and HLA in healthy donors. Measured with immunoSEQ multiplex PCR; TCRdb has only the in-frame clones, and not every one. The sample holds about 360,000 clones, just over 85% seen once. The CDR3 has 12 amino acids. The V gene's germline CDR1 is MNHEY and CDR2 SVGAGI. Trimming stripped 6 bases from V and 2 bases from J, with 6 bases between. The sequencing sample was made of PBMCs. The origin of this receptor is a woman aged 18-29 years in good health and CMV-seronegative. The chain employs TRBV6-5 and TRBJ2-3; no clear D gene. The CDR3 protein is CASRSSTDTQYF. The CDR3 coding sequence is TGTGCCAGCAGATCCTCCACAGATACGCAGTATTTT.